One and the same sample provided the 27 T cell receptor beta chains below, sequenced in a study of cytomegalovirus exposure and HLA in healthy donors. 13 Jbeta primers and 60 Vbeta primers were used for the PCR. This table comes from immunoSEQ multiplex PCR, and its TCRdb copy is limited to in-frame clones, with some not included. This table holds roughly 200,000 clones, more than 75% found once. Material: PBMCs. These receptors were taken from a man aged 40-49 years in good health and CMV-seropositive.

The chain links TRBV6-5 to TRBJ2-7; D gene unclear. The germline gives CDR1 MNHEY, CDR2 SVGAGI. V was cut by 5 bases and J by 3 bases, with 5 bases left in between. This CDR3 is 11 amino acids long. CDR3 sequence reads: CASSTGYEQYF. Written as DNA, the CDR3 is TGTGCCAGCAGTACGGGCTACGAGCAGTACTTC.

This sequence joins TRBV5-1 and TRBJ2-7, with 7 bases that match TRBD2. After removal of 7 bases from V and 5 bases from J, the junction contained 15 bases not matched to a gene. CDR3 length equals 15 residues. Germline CDR1 SGHRS, CDR2 YFSETQ. This chain's CDR3 is CASPWAGGSLHEQYF. The CDR3 nucleotides read TGCGCCAGCCCTTGGGCTGGCGGGAGTTTGCACGAGCAGTACTTC.

This chain links TRBV2 with TRBJ2-2, with 11 bases identical to TRBD1. Unmatched junction bases numbered 3, after V lost 9 bases and J lost 3 bases. CDR1 and CDR2 from the germline V gene are SNHLY and FYNNEI. The CDR3 has 14 amino acids. The CDR3 spells CARKGQGDTGELFF. CDR3 nucleotide sequence: TGTGCCAGGAAGGGACAGGGGGACACCGGGGAGCTGTTTTTT.

The V gene is TRBV2, the J gene TRBJ2-3, with D hard to call. The CDR3 spans 14 residues. Between the trimmed V and J ends, which lost 4 bases and 0 bases, there was a span of 8 bases. Germline CDR1 reads SNHLY; CDR2 reads FYNNEI. CDR3 protein: CASSVVRSTDTQYF. The CDR3 DNA is TGTGCCAGCAGTGTTGTCAGAAGCACAGATACGCAGTATTTT.

The CDR3 DNA follows: TGTGCCAGCAGCAAAGATTCCCCCGGGGGGGCCTACAATGAGCAGTTCTTC. This sequence encodes CASSKDSPGGAYNEQFF. The chain carries TRBV21-1 and TRBJ2-1; the D call of TRBD2 is as the table states it, not checked on the DNA. TRBV21-1 is a documented pseudogene. This CDR3 spans 17 amino acids.

The chain carries TRBV7-9 and TRBJ2-5; TRBD1 agrees at 10 bases. Trimming removed 3 bases from V and 0 bases from J; junction bases left unmatched: 1. Looked up from germline, CDR1 is SEHNR and CDR2 is FQNEAQ (reference sequence). This CDR3 has 15 amino acids. CDR3 DNA sequence: TGTGCCAGCAGCTTGGGACAGGGGTACCAAGAGACCCAGTACTTC. It codes for CASSLGQGYQETQYF.

The rearrangement links TRBV9 to TRBJ2-7, with 10 bases identical to TRBD2. CDR1 and CDR2 (germline): SGDLS, YYNGEE. With V trimmed by 0 bases and J by 2 bases, 5 bases remained unmatched. The CDR3 is 16 amino acids. CDR3: CASSVGEREGTYEQYF. In nucleotides, the CDR3 is TGTGCCAGCAGCGTAGGGGAGCGGGAGGGGACCTACGAGCAGTACTTC.

The V gene is TRBV5-1, the J gene TRBJ2-5, with D possibly matching TRBD1 (5 bases). CDR1 and CDR2 (germline): SGHRS, YFSETQ. Trimming stripped 4 bases from V and 3 bases from J, with 13 bases between. CDR3 length equals 14 residues. CDR3 residues: CASSVGVGEETQYF. The CDR3 DNA follows: TGCGCCAGCAGCGTTGGGGTAGGGGAAGAGACCCAGTACTTC.

The V call is TRBV7-2, the J call TRBJ2-3, with TRBD2 identical over 9 bases. In germline, CDR1 is SGHTA, CDR2 FQGNSA. The CDR3 runs 16 residues. The trim removed 1 base at V and 2 bases at J, leaving 4 bases unmatched. The CDR3 bases are TGTGCCAGCAGCTTAGTACTAGCGGGTACCACAGATACGCAGTATTTT. It encodes CASSLVLAGTTDTQYF.

The chain is built from TRBV6-6 and TRBJ2-5; D is unclear. Germline V gives CDR1 MNHNY, CDR2 SVGAGI (reference sequence). The CDR3 totals 14 residues. V was clipped by 0 bases and J by 2 bases, with 7 bases between them. The CDR3 nucleotides are TGTGCCAGCAGTTACTCGACTCCGCAAGAGACCCAGTACTTC. Amino acid sequence: CASSYSTPQETQYF.

The chain has TRBV4-3 and TRBJ2-7; the D gene is possibly TRBD1 (6 bases). This CDR3 has 16 residues. Looked up from germline, CDR1 is LGHNA and CDR2 is YSLEER. Deletions cut 0 bases from V and 2 bases from J, with 14 bases between. In DNA, the CDR3 is TGCGCCAGCAGCCAAGATTTCCAGGGGCTCCCCTACGAGCAGTACTTC. Its translation: CASSQDFQGLPYEQYF.

The CDR3, as DNA: TGCGCCAGCAGTGAGGGGGCCGCCAGCACCGGGGAGCTGTTTTTT. It is translated as CASSEGAASTGELFF. The chain employs TRBV10-2 and TRBJ2-2, with D maybe TRBD1 (5 bases). Germline V gene lookup returns CDR1 WSHSY and CDR2 SAAADI. The CDR3 sequence is 15 residues long. Trimming cost V 2 bases and J 4 bases, with 11 bases left between them.

This sequence joins TRBV9 and TRBJ1-1; possible D gene TRBD1, 5 bases. Trimming removed 0 bases from V and 7 bases from J, with 19 bases in between. CDR1 is SGDLS, CDR2 YYNGEE, per germline. CDR3 length: 16 residues. The CDR3 region has the DNA TGTGCCAGCAGCGTAGACCCTAGACCAGGGCCCGATGAAGCTTTCTTT. This encodes CASSVDPRPGPDEAFF.

This clone was seen more than once but under ten times. The V and J genes are TRBV25-1 and TRBJ2-7; D perhaps matches TRBD2 (6 bases). V was shortened by 10 bases and J by 9 bases, with 16 bases between the two germline ends. This CDR3 is 11 amino acids long. The germline CDR1 and CDR2 sequences are MGHDK and SYGVNS. The CDR3 sequence: CATPGLPGQYF. The DNA of the CDR3 is TGTGCCACCCCGGGACTCCCGGGGCAGTACTTC.

This chain links TRBV28 with TRBJ1-1; TRBD1 aligns across 8 bases. This CDR3 contains 16 residues. V lost 4 bases and J lost 0; bases outside the gene matches: 7. Germline CDR1 reads MDHEN; CDR2 reads SYDVKM. CDR3 amino acids: CASSSAATGVNTEAFF. The CDR3 coding sequence is TGTGCCAGCAGTTCCGCCGCGACAGGGGTGAACACTGAAGCTTTCTTT.

This clone was seen a handful of times. The chain uses TRBV19 and TRBJ2-3; the D gene is possibly TRBD2 (6 bases). This CDR3 spans 13 amino acids. Germline-derived CDR1 and CDR2 are LNHDA and SQIVND (reference sequence). V lost 5 bases to trimming and J lost 4 bases, with 10 bases between them. The CDR3 DNA reads as TGTGCCAGTAGTTCACCGGGAGCAGATACGCAGTATTTT. Its translation is CASSSPGADTQYF.

In its sample, this clone was seen once. The CDR3 sequence is CASRTPTGGHQPQHF. CDR3 sequence (DNA): TGTGCCAGCAGGACTCCGACAGGGGGCCATCAGCCCCAGCATTTT. This sequence joins TRBV6-1 and TRBJ1-5, with TRBD1 matching 10 bases. The V segment lost 6 bases and the J segment 5 bases; nucleotides outside the gene matches: 7. CDR1 and CDR2 from the germline V gene are MNHNS and SASEGT. This CDR3 has 15 residues.

The chain is built from TRBV4-1 and TRBJ2-1, with D perhaps matching TRBD1 (5 bases). Germline CDR1 MGHRA, CDR2 YSYEKL. V gave up 4 bases and J gave up 9 bases, with 10 bases separating them. This CDR3 is 12 amino acids long. The CDR3 DNA reads TGCGCCAGCAGCCTACAGGTAACTGAGCAGTTCTTC. It is translated as CASSLQVTEQFF.

The chain combines TRBV7-3 with TRBJ1-2; 8 nucleotides line up with TRBD1. The ends lost 1 base at V and 2 bases at J; junction bases unmatched: 12. CDR1 and CDR2 (germline): SGHTA, FQGTGA. The CDR3 has 18 residues. CDR3 coding DNA: TGTGCCAGCAGCTTAATTGGTACTTCCACAGGGGGGAACTATGGCTACACCTTC. It is translated as CASSLIGTSTGGNYGYTF.

This sequence joins TRBV5-4 and TRBJ2-3; 7 nucleotides match TRBD1. Unmatched junction bases numbered 11, after V lost 4 bases and J lost 6 bases. This CDR3 has 15 amino acids. In germline, CDR1 is SGHNT, CDR2 YYREEE (reference sequence). The CDR3 bases are TGTGCCAGCAGCCCGACAGGGTCGGCTAGGGATACGCAGTATTTT. This codes for CASSPTGSARDTQYF.

The rearrangement uses TRBV4-2 and TRBJ1-1; D not resolved. The germline gives CDR1 LGHNA, CDR2 YNFKEQ. V lost 2 bases to trimming and J lost 1 base, with 11 bases between them. CDR3 length: 15 amino acids. This CDR3 reads CASSQNPTANTEAFF. In nucleotides, the CDR3 is TGTGCCAGCAGCCAAAATCCAACAGCGAACACTGAAGCTTTCTTT.

The rearrangement joins TRBV6-5 to TRBJ2-7; D is possibly TRBD2 (6 bases). Germline V gene sequence: CDR1 MNHEY, CDR2 SVGAGI. Trimming took 0 bases from V and 2 from J, leaving 11 bases between them. This CDR3 has 15 amino acids. The CDR3 sequence: CASSYSDSGAYEQYF. The CDR3 DNA reads TGTGCCAGCAGTTACTCGGATAGCGGTGCCTACGAGCAGTACTTC.

The V call is TRBV7-3, the J call TRBJ2-2; 7 bases agree with TRBD1. This CDR3 spans 14 amino acids. CDR1 and CDR2 from the germline V gene are SGHTA and FQGTGA. The V segment lost 5 bases and the J segment 1 base; nucleotides outside the gene matches: 1. CDR3 bases: TGTGCCAGCAGCCGACAGGGGAACACCGGGGAGCTGTTTTTT. This codes for CASSRQGNTGELFF.

The chain recombines TRBV4-1 with TRBJ2-7; possibly TRBD1 for D (5 bases). Germline CDR1 and CDR2: MGHRA and YSYEKL. The ends were cut back, 1 base at V and 0 bases at J, with 7 bases in the middle. The CDR3 spans 14 residues. The CDR3 DNA is TGCGCCAGCAGCCAAGGCAGGGACTCCTACGAGCAGTACTTC. This encodes CASSQGRDSYEQYF.

The V gene is TRBV7-8, the J gene TRBJ2-2; 8 bases are a match to TRBD1. The CDR3 totals 16 residues. The ends lost 5 bases at V and 2 bases at J; junction bases unmatched: 7. The germline CDR1 and CDR2 sequences are SGHVS and FQNEAQ. The CDR3 bases are TGTGCCAGCAGCAACGTCGACAGGGGAAACACCGGGGAGCTGTTTTTT. Amino acids: CASSNVDRGNTGELFF.

The chain couples TRBV10-2 to TRBJ2-7; the D gene is possibly TRBD1 (6 bases). V shed 0 bases and J shed 4 bases, with 16 bases lying between them. Germline-derived CDR1 and CDR2 are WSHSY and SAAADI. The CDR3 sequence is 16 residues long. CDR3 sequence reads: CASSESGKTGRYEQYF. As DNA, the CDR3 is TGCGCCAGCAGTGAGTCGGGGAAAACAGGGCGGTACGAGCAGTACTTC.

The CDR3 loop is CASSREGGANYGYTF. CDR3 DNA: TGCGCCAGCAGCCGCGAGGGGGGGGCGAACTATGGCTACACCTTC. V and J are TRBV4-3 and TRBJ1-2; D possibly corresponds to TRBD1 (6 bases). Germline CDR1 is LGHNA and CDR2 is YSLEER. Trimming took 4 bases from V and 2 from J, leaving 14 bases between them. The CDR3 is made up of 15 amino acids.